Given below is one T cell receptor (beta chain) in context. The data are from a study of blood T cell repertoires in COVID-19. Study as a whole: Samples of COVID-19 (acute and convalescent) were obtained from the United States, Italy and Spain. PBMCs, B-cell-depleted T cells, or T cells provided the cDNA or gDNA that made up the material.

Germline CDR1 is LNHDA and CDR2 is SQIVND (reference sequence). The V segment lost 5 bases and the J segment 6 bases; nucleotides outside the gene matches: 6. The CDR3 contains 14 residues. Source study methods: Quantification of nucleated cells was approximated via reference gene primer amplification. Sequencing was performed with immunoSEQ multiplex PCR; in TCRdb, only in-frame clones are kept and a portion is missing. That table is the source of V, J and clone size, and D and trimming were worked out from the DNA. The table has about 120,000 clones, less than 85% seen once. The sequenced sample was peripheral blood. The clonotype was recovered from a man aged 50 to 59 with acute or convalescent COVID-19. V and J are TRBV19 and TRBJ2-7; 11 nucleotides match TRBD1. The CDR3 nucleotides are TGTGCCAGTAGTGGTGGACAGGGGGCTTCCGAGCAGTACTTC. Translation: CASSGGQGASEQYF.